The clone carrying this T cell receptor (beta chain) was observed many times. The antigen remains undetermined. The data stem from a study of CD8 T cells in ankylosing spondylitis. General study findings and limits: Prior literature has documented some motif variants in synovial fluid and blood from reactive arthritis. Apparently characteristic of ankylosing spondylitis blood was a TCR beta motif (fewer than 10 highly homologous variants). The clones that were linked to disease were reported to be significantly enriched in matched synovial fluid samples from ankylosing spondylitis patients.

Scientists made TCR beta libraries using quantitative 5'-RACE with molecular barcodes. TCRdb used MiXCR to reprocess the 5' RACE reads, holding one entry per CDR3 protein. Of around 25,000 distinct CDR3 sequences listed, 2% to 3% are singletons. The CDR3 loop spans 14 amino acids. Trimming shortened V by 0 bases and J by 2 bases, and 9 bases separated the two germline ends. Looked up from germline, CDR1 is SGDLS and CDR2 is YYNGEE. This rearrangement joins TRBV9 to TRBJ2-7; no firm D call. The sequence derives from a female donor with ankylosing spondylitis or in good health (not recorded which). Sequencing was done on a sample of blood, either unsorted or a sorted T cell fraction (not recorded which). The CDR3 DNA follows: TGTGCCAGCAGCGTAGGAACGTTAGCCTACGAGCAGTACTTC. This gives the protein CASSVGTLAYEQYF.